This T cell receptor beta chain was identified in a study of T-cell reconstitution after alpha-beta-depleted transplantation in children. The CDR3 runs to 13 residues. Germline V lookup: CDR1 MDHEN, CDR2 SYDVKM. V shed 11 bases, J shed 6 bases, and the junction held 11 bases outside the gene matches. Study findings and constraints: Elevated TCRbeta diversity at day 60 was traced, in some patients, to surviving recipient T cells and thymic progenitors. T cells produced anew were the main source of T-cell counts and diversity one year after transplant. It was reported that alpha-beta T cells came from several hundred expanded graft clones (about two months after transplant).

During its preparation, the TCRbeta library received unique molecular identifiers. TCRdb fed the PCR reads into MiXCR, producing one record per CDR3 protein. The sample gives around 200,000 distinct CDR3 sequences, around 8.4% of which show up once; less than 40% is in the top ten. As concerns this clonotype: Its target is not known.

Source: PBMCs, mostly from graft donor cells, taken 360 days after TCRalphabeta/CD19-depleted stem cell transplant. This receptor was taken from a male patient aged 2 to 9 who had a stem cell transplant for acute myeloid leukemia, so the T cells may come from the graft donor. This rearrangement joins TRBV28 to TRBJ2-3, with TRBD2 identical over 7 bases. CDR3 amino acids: CAGKRGLGDTQYF. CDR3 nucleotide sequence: TGTGCCGGGAAGCGGGGCCTTGGCGATACGCAGTATTTT.